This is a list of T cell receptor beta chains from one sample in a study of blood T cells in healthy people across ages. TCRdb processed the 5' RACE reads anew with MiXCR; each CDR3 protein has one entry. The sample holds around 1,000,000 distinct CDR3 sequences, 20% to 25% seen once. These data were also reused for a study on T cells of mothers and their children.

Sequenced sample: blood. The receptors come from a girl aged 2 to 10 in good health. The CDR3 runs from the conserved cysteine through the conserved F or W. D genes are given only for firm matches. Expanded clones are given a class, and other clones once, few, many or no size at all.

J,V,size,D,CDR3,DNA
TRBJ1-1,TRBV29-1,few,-,CSVGGALEAFF,TGCAGCGTGGGGGGGGCCCTAGAAGCTTTCTTT
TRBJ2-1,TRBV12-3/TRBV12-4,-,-,CASTPGYTEQFF,TGTGCCAGCACTCCTGGGTATACTGAGCAGTTCTTC
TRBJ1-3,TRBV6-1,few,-,CASSEVQLISGNTIYF,TGTGCCAGCAGTGAAGTCCAACTTATCTCTGGAAACACCATATATTTT
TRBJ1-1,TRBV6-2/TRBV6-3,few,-,CASSYSIGSRGSAEAFF,TGTGCCAGCAGTTACTCGATCGGCAGTCGAGGTTCGGCTGAAGCTTTCTTT
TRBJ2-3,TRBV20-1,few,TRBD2,CSASPAGGVGSDTQYF,TGCAGTGCTAGCCCAGCGGGGGGGGTCGGGTCAGATACGCAGTATTTT
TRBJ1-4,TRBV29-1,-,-,CSVVWETDTNEKLFF,TGCAGCGTTGTGTGGGAGACGGACACTAATGAAAAACTGTTTTTT
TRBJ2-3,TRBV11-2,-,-,CASSSLKQGIDTQYF,TGTGCCAGCAGCTCGCTAAAGCAGGGGATAGATACGCAGTATTTT
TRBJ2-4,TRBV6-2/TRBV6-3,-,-,CASSCPGRRENIQYF,TGTGCCAGCAGTTGTCCGGGCCGCCGGGAAAACATTCAGTACTTC
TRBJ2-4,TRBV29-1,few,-,CNVEDRRDTVLYF,TGCAACGTTGAAGATCGAAGGGACACGGTTTTATACTTC
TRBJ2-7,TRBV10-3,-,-,CAISPDEDYEQYF,TGTGCCATCAGCCCCGATGAAGACTACGAGCAGTACTTC
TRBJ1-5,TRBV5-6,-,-,CASSSRDASNQPQHF,TGTGCCAGCAGCAGTAGGGACGCTAGCAATCAGCCCCAGCATTTT
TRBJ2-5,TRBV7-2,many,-,CASSFWGETQYF,TGTGCCAGCAGCTTTTGGGGAGAGACCCAGTACTTC
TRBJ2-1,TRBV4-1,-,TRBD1,CASSHFWGDRPLNEQFF,TGCGCCAGCAGCCATTTCTGGGGGGACAGGCCTCTGAATGAGCAGTTCTTC
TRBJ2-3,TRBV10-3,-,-,CAISVATGDTQYF,TGTGCCATCAGTGTGGCAACCGGGGATACGCAGTATTTT
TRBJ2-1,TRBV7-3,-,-,CASSLTGGTGEQFF,TGTGCCAGCAGCTTAACGGGTGGGACTGGTGAGCAGTTCTTC
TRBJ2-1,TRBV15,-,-,CATSRESTSSGNEQFF,TGTGCCACCAGCAGAGAGTCAACTAGTTCCGGCAATGAGCAGTTCTTC
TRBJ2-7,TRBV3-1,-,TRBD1,CASSHSGTGEGEQYF,TGTGCCAGCAGCCACTCCGGGACAGGGGAGGGCGAGCAGTACTTC
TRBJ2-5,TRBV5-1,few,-,CASSLDAEAGETQYF,TGCGCCAGCAGCTTGGATGCGGAGGCGGGCGAGACCCAGTACTTC
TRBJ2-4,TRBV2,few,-,CASSGGKQNIQYF,TGTGCCAGCAGTGGAGGGAAACAAAACATTCAGTACTTC
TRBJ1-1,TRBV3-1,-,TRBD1,CASSPGTGDSEAFF,TGTGCCAGCAGCCCCGGGACAGGGGACTCTGAAGCTTTCTTT
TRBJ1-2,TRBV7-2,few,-,CASSLANNYGYTF,TGTGCCAGCAGCTTAGCCAATAACTATGGCTACACCTTC
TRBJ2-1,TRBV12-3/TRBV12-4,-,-,CASSPPHRDNEQFF,TGTGCCAGCAGTCCCCCCCACAGGGACAATGAGCAGTTCTTC
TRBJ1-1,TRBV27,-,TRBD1,CASSSTGGRGTEAFF,TGTGCCAGCAGTTCAACAGGGGGAAGAGGCACTGAAGCTTTCTTT
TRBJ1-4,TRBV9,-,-,CASRDGTNEKLFF,TGTGCCAGCAGAGACGGGACAAATGAAAAACTGTTTTTT
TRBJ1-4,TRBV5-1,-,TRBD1,CASSWTGSEKLFF,TGCGCCAGCAGCTGGACAGGGAGCGAAAAACTGTTTTTT
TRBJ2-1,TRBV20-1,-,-,CSARPPGGNEQFF,TGCAGTGCTAGGCCCCCCGGTGGCAATGAGCAGTTCTTC
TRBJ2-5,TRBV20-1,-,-,CSATYSSGYEGRTQYF,TGCAGTGCTACTTACTCCTCAGGCTACGAAGGGAGGACCCAGTACTTC
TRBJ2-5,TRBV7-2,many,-,CASSLGGAGETQYF,TGTGCCAGCAGCTTGGGGGGGGCCGGGGAGACCCAGTACTTC
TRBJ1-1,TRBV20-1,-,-,CSAVGDTEAFF,TGCAGTGCGGTAGGGGACACTGAAGCTTTCTTT
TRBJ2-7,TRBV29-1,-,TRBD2,CSAGVTSGSYEQYF,TGCAGCGCTGGGGTGACTAGCGGGTCCTACGAGCAGTACTTC
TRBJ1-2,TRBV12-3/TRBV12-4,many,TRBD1,CASSPGTGNGYTF,TGTGCCAGCAGTCCCGGGACAGGGAATGGCTACACCTTC
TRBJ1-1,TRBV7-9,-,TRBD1,CASTPLQGTNTEAFF,TGTGCCAGCACCCCACTACAGGGGACGAACACTGAAGCTTTCTTT
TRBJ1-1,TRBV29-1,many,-,CSVGQIMNTEAFF,TGCAGCGTTGGTCAGATCATGAACACTGAAGCTTTCTTT
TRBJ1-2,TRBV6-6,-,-,CASSPGTRNSYGYTF,TGTGCCAGCAGTCCGGGGACCCGAAACTCCTATGGCTACACCTTC
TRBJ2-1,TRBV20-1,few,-,CSARSGDLGGNEQFF,TGCAGTGCCCGGAGTGGGGACTTGGGTGGTAATGAGCAGTTCTTC
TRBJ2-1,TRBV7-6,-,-,CASGLGGYRANEQFF,TGTGCCAGCGGCTTAGGGGGATACAGGGCGAATGAGCAGTTCTTC
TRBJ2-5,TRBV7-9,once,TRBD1,CASSLTTGDLLRVETQYF,TGTGCCAGCAGCTTAACGACAGGGGACTTGCTTCGAGTGGAGACCCAGTACTTC
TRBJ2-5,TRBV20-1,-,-,CSAWGPQGETQYF,TGCAGTGCCTGGGGGCCCCAGGGAGAGACCCAGTACTTC
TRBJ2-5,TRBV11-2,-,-,CASSLEHLTPDQETQYF,TGTGCCAGCAGCTTAGAACACTTGACACCAGACCAAGAGACCCAGTACTTC
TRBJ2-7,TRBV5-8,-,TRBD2,CASSLERAGGLSYEQYF,TGTGCCAGCAGCTTGGAGAGAGCGGGAGGTCTCTCCTACGAGCAGTACTTC
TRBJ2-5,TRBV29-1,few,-,CSSPGETQYF,TGCAGCAGCCCCGGAGAGACCCAGTACTTC
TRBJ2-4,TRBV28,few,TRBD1,CASTLGGPYAKNIQYF,TGTGCCAGCACTTTAGGGGGCCCTTACGCCAAAAACATTCAGTACTTC
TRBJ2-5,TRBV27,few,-,CASSLDPPLGEETQYF,TGTGCCAGCAGCTTAGACCCCCCTTTGGGGGAAGAGACCCAGTACTTC
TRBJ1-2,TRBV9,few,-,CASSVASDNYGYTF,TGTGCCAGCAGCGTAGCTTCCGATAACTATGGCTACACCTTC
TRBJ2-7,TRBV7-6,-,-,CASSLGTGINNERYF,TGTGCCAGCAGCTTAGGTACAGGGATCAACAACGAGCGGTACTTC